This T cell receptor beta chain stems from a study of T cell repertoires in cytomegalovirus infection. The overall study: Public TCR beta signatures indicated both CMV infection and matching HLA type. Study-wide results and limits: Cumulative frequency (of public TCR beta family members) identified carriers of CMV plus the relevant HLA. The response measured ex vivo was dominated by TCR beta clonotypes (HLA-C-restricted and CMV-specific).

The ends lost 5 bases at V and 15 bases at J; junction bases unmatched: 13. This CDR3 region has 13 residues. In TCRdb, the reads were re-called with MiXCR into one record per CDR3 protein. The sample yields approximately 700,000 distinct CDR3 sequences, 35% seen once. This clonotype was detected a few times. Its antigen is currently unknown. What was sequenced was PBMCs. The clonotype comes from a human donor in good health (CMV status not recorded). Some clones in this sample may be carry-over from other donors' samples. This chain joins TRBV12-3 or TRBV12-4 and TRBJ2-4; 7 nucleotides match TRBD1. The CDR3 DNA is TGTGCCAGCAGTCTCACCGGGACAGTTAACCCGTACTTC. Encoded protein: CASSLTGTVNPYF.